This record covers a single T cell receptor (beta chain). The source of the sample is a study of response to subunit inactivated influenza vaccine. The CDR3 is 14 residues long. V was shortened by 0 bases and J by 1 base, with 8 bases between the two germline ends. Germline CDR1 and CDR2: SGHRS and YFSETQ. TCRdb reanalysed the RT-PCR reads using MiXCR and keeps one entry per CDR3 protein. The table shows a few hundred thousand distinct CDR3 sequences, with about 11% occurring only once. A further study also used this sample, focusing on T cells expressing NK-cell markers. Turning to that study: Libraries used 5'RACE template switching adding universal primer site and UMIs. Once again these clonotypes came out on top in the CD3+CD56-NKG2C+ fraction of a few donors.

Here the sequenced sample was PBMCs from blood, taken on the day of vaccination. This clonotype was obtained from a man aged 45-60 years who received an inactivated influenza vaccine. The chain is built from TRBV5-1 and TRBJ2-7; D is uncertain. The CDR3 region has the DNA TGCGCCAGCAGCTTGGCCGCGCAGTCCTACGAGCAGTACTTC. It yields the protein CASSLAAQSYEQYF.